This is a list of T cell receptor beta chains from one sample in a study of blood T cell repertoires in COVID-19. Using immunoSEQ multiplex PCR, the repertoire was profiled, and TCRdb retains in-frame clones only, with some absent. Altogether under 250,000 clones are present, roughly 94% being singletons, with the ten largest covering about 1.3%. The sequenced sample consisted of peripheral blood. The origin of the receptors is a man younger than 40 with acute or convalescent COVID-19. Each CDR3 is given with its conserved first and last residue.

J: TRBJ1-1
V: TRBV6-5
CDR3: CASRLGQRLEAFF

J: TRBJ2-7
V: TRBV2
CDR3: CASSAYSYEQYF

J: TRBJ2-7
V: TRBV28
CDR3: CASSLEVAYSYEQYF

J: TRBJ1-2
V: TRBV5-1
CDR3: CASSLEWTGYGYTF

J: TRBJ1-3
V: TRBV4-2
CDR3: CASSPRGGSVHTIYF

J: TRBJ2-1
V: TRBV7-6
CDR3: CASSLRRPGQGNNEQFF

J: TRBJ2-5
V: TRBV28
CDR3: CASRQGNQETQYF

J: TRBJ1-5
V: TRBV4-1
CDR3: CASSQGTGGRVNQPQHF

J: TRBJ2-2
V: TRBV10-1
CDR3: CASSAGGVAGELFF

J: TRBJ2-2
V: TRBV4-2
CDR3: CASSQARHTGELFF

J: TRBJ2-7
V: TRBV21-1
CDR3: CASSKAPDYSYEQYF

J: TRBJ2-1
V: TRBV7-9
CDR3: CASSLLRDRGWHNEQFF

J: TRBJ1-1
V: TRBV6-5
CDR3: CASSPITGAWGEAFF

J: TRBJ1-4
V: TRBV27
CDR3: CASSSRPTTNEKLFF

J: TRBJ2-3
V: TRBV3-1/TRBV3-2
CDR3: CASSQKVSSATDTQYF

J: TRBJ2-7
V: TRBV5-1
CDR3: CASSLEWGDEQYF

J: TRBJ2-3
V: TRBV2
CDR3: CASRQDSTDTQYF

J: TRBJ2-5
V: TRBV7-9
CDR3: CASSSGTGEETQYF

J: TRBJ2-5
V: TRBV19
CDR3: CASSIGRQTETQYF

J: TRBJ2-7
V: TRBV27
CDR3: CASSLGGGQGISEQYF

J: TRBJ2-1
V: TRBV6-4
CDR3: CASRPEGGAFYNEQFF

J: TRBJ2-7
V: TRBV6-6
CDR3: CASSYRGLAYEQYF

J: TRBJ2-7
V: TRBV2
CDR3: CASTRQGPYEQYF

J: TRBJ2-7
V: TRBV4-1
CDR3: CASSSSGSSSYEQYF

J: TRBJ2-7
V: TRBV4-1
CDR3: CASSQSMTVAYEQYF

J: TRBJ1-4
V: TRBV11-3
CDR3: CASSLGEGEKLFF

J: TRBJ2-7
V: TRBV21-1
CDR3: CASSKVIDRPRREQYF

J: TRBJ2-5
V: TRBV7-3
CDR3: CASSLNGQGAIETQYF

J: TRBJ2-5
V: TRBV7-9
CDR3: CASSLGAGSETQYF

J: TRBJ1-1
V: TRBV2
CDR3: CASRGWGQPTEAFF

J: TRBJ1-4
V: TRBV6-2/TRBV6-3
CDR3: CASSYSSIGQGEKLFF